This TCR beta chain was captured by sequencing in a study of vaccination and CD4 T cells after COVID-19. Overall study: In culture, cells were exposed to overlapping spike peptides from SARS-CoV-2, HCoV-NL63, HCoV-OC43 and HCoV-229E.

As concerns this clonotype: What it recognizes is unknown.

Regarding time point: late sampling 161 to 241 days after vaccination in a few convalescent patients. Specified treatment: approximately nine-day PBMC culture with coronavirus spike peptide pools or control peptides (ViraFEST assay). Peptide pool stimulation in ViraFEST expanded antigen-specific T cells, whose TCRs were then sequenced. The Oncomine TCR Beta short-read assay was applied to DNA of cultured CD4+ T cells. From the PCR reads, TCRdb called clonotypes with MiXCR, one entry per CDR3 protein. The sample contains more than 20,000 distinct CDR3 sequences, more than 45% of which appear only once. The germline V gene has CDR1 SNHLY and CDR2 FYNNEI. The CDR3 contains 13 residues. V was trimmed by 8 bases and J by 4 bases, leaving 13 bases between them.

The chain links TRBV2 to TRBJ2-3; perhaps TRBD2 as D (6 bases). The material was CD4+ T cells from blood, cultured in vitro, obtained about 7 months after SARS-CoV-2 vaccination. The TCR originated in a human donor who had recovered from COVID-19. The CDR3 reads CASGTRLADTQYF. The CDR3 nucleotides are TGTGCCAGCGGAACCCGACTAGCAGATACGCAGTATTTT.